This passage covers 32 T cell receptor beta chains from one sample sequenced in a study of CD8 T cells in Susac syndrome. Reverse transcription of about 0.5 to 1 ug RNA was carried out with random hexamers. MiXCR, applied by TCRdb to the immunoSEQ multiplex PCR reads, yields one record per CDR3 protein. The table has roughly 200,000 distinct CDR3 sequences, 90% to 95% seen once; the top ten hold roughly 0.1%. Material: CD4+ T cells from PBMCs. These receptors all come from a human donor in good health.

The chain recombines TRBV10-3 with TRBJ1-2, with D possibly matching TRBD1 (6 bases). The CDR3 is made up of 13 amino acids. CDR1 is ENHRY, CDR2 SYGVKD, per germline. V lost 8 bases and J lost 1, with 11 bases in between. For the CDR3, the DNA is TGTGCCATCGGAACAGGGAATAACTATGGCTACACCTTC. This gives the protein CAIGTGNNYGYTF.

This chain connects TRBV28 to TRBJ2-4; TRBD1 is a possible D gene (5 bases). The V end lost 5 bases, the J end lost 3 bases, and 14 bases lay between the germline ends. The CDR3 totals 15 residues. Germline V gene sequence: CDR1 MDHEN, CDR2 SYDVKM. The CDR3, as DNA: TGTGCCAGCAGTCCGTCAGGGTGGGGCAAAAACATTCAGTACTTC. It translates to CASSPSGWGKNIQYF.

This clonotype was seen more than once but under ten times. The rearrangement uses TRBV5-4 and TRBJ2-7, with TRBD1 matching over 8 bases. Germline V gene data show CDR1 as SGHNT and CDR2 as YYREEE (reference sequence). The CDR3 has 13 residues. Unmatched junction bases numbered 4, after V lost 5 bases and J lost 3 bases. CDR3 protein: CASSSGQGYEQYV. The CDR3, as DNA: TGTGCCAGCAGTTCAGGACAGGGCTACGAGCAGTACGTC.

The chain uses TRBV5-1 and TRBJ2-5; D uncertain. V was cut by 4 bases and J by 1 base, with 8 bases left in between. Germline V lookup: CDR1 SGHRS, CDR2 YFSETQ. CDR3 length: 13 residues. The CDR3 here is CASSGTTQETQYF. The CDR3 DNA reads as TGCGCCAGCAGCGGAACGACCCAAGAGACCCAGTACTTC.

This clonotype was detected once. V usage is TRBV20-1 and J usage is TRBJ1-4; no clear D. Germline-derived CDR1 and CDR2 are DFQATT and SNEGSKA (reference sequence). V was trimmed by 4 bases and J by 7 bases, leaving 7 bases between them. This CDR3 is 11 amino acids long. The CDR3 protein is CSATEAEKLFF. The DNA of the CDR3 is TGCAGTGCTACGGAGGCTGAAAAACTGTTTTTT.

J is TRBJ2-7 and V is TRBV20-1, with 12 nucleotides matching TRBD1. Losses at the gene ends were 5 bases for V and 6 bases for J; bases not matched to a gene: 8. The CDR3 length is 14 residues. The V gene's germline CDR1 is DFQATT and CDR2 SNEGSKA (reference sequence). The DNA for the CDR3 is TGCAGTGCTCCAGACGGGACAGGGGGCGGCGAGCAGTACTTC. Translated, it gives CSAPDGTGGGEQYF.

The chain is built from TRBV12-3 or TRBV12-4 and TRBJ2-3; no definite D call. This CDR3 region has 14 residues. The germline V and J ends were trimmed by 3 bases and 2 bases, with 9 bases remaining between them. For the CDR3, the DNA is TGTGCCAGCAGTTTCGGGCAGTACACAGATACGCAGTATTTT. This encodes CASSFGQYTDTQYF.

On this clonotype itself: A read error may produce the germline difference seen at one junction end. V is TRBV7-7 and J is TRBJ2-1; 8 nucleotides align to TRBD2. Per germline, CDR1 SSHAT and CDR2 FNYEAQ (reference sequence). The CDR3 loop spans 16 amino acids. CDR3 loop: CASSLAGSGSYNEQFF. The CDR3 coding sequence is TGTGCTAGCAGCTTAGCTGGCAGCGGGAGCTACAATGAGCAGTTCTTC.

The rearrangement uses TRBV20-1 and TRBJ1-2, with 7 positions matching TRBD1. With V trimmed by 5 bases and J by 7 bases, 10 bases remained unmatched. Per germline, CDR1 DFQATT and CDR2 SNEGSKA (reference sequence). This CDR3 is built from 13 residues. Here the CDR3 DNA reads TGCAGTGCTCGGGACAGCCGCCGGGGTGGCTACACCTTC. Protein product: CSARDSRRGGYTF.

The chain combines TRBV12-3 or TRBV12-4 with TRBJ2-4; unclear D gene. The CDR3 has 17 amino acids. Trimming cost V 6 bases and J 3 bases, with 21 bases left between them. This CDR3 reads CASSERVLLTVKNIQYF. The CDR3 DNA reads as TGTGCCAGCAGCGAAAGAGTACTACTTACCGTCAAAAACATTCAGTACTTC.

As DNA, the CDR3 is TGCAGCGTTGTAGGGAACACGGGAGCTTTCTTT. It is translated as CSVVGNTGAFF. This sequence joins TRBV29-1 and TRBJ1-1; D unclear. V lost 4 bases and J 10 bases, leaving 13 bases between the germline ends. Germline assignment: CDR1 SQVTM and CDR2 ANQGSEA. This CDR3 comprises 11 residues.

The chain combines TRBV6-2 or TRBV6-3 with TRBJ2-7, with 8 bases fitting TRBD1. With 7 bases clipped from V and 2 bases from J, the junction kept 7 bases outside the gene matches. Germline CDR1 is MNHEY and CDR2 is SVGEGT. The CDR3 is made up of 14 amino acids. In DNA form, the CDR3 reads TGTGCCAGCACCCGGACAGGGTTGACCTACGAGCAGTACTTC. It translates to CASTRTGLTYEQYF.

The chain joins TRBV20-1 to TRBJ2-7, with no clear D. Germline values: CDR1 DFQATT, CDR2 SNEGSKA (reference sequence). V dropped 5 bases and J dropped 0 bases, with 8 bases sitting between them. CDR3 length: 12 amino acids. DNA of the CDR3: TGCAGTGCTGGGATAAGCTCCTACGAGCAGTACGTC. It encodes CSAGISSYEQYV.

The chain couples TRBV5-6 to TRBJ2-7; 9 bases agree with TRBD1. After removal of 3 bases from V and 3 bases from J, the junction contained 4 bases not matched to a gene. The CDR3 covers 14 residues. CDR1 and CDR2 (germline): SGHDT, YYEEEE. Here the CDR3 DNA reads TGTGCCAGCAGCTCCGGGACAGGGTTCTACGAGCAGTACGTC. It specifies CASSSGTGFYEQYV.

The chain carries TRBV20-1 and TRBJ2-1; D gene unclear. The CDR3 length is 16 residues. Trimming left V 3 bases short and J 3 bases short, with 18 bases between. Germline V gives CDR1 DFQATT, CDR2 SNEGSKA (reference sequence). The CDR3 DNA reads as TGCAGTGCTAGTTTAGACCCACGTTGGAGCTACAATGAGCAGTTCTTC. It translates to CSASLDPRWSYNEQFF.

This sequence joins TRBV6-2 or TRBV6-3 and TRBJ2-3, with D possibly matching TRBD1 (5 bases). Germline values: CDR1 MNHEY, CDR2 SVGEGT. Trimming shortened V by 6 bases and J by 2 bases, and 12 bases separated the two germline ends. The CDR3 contains 14 residues. The CDR3 nucleotides read TGTGCCAGCAGCCGACAGAAGCTCACAGATACGCAGTATTTT. As protein: CASSRQKLTDTQYF.

The CDR3 DNA sequence: TGTGCCAGCAGCTTAGCGGTGGCCGGGACTGAAGCTTTCTTT. Amino acids: CASSLAVAGTEAFF. The genes are TRBV7-9 and TRBJ1-1; no reliable D call. In germline, CDR1 is SEHNR, CDR2 FQNEAQ (reference sequence). Trimming shortened V by 0 bases and J by 5 bases, and 10 bases separated the two germline ends. This CDR3 comprises 14 residues.

The V and J genes are TRBV9 and TRBJ2-7; D may be TRBD1 (6 bases). This CDR3 comprises 13 residues. Germline CDR1 reads SGDLS; CDR2 reads YYNGEE. The V gene lost 2 bases and the J gene lost 5 bases, with 11 bases spanning the gap. DNA of the CDR3: TGTGCCAGCAGCGTGGGGGACACTCACGAGCAGTACTTC. This codes for CASSVGDTHEQYF.

The chain employs TRBV2 and TRBJ1-6; D not certain. Trimming took 3 bases from V and 7 from J, leaving 16 bases between them. This CDR3 comprises 16 residues. Germline assignment: CDR1 SNHLY and CDR2 FYNNEI. CDR3 sequence: CASSDSRSSGNSPLHF. CDR3 in DNA: TGTGCCAGCAGTGACAGCCGATCGTCCGGAAATTCACCCCTCCACTTT.

The chain carries TRBV5-1 and TRBJ2-1, with 7 positions matching TRBD1. The V gene's germline CDR1 is SGHRS and CDR2 YFSETQ. The CDR3 has 15 residues. V dropped 4 bases and J dropped 6; count of bases not matched to a gene: 10. The CDR3 spells CASSPLRGPSNEQFF. The CDR3 region has the DNA TGCGCCAGCAGCCCCCTGAGGGGGCCTAGCAATGAGCAGTTCTTC.

The genes are TRBV11-2 and TRBJ2-3; D gene unclear. Trimming removed 0 bases from V and 3 bases from J, with 4 bases in between. CDR3 length equals 13 residues. Germline V gives CDR1 SGHAT, CDR2 FQNNGV. The CDR3, as DNA: TGTGCCAGCAGCTTAGATTTGACAGATACGCAGTATTTT. Translated: CASSLDLTDTQYF.

J is TRBJ2-5 and V is TRBV4-1; D is unresolved. The CDR3 has 16 amino acids. V was cut by 1 base and J by 3 bases, with 15 bases left in between. Germline lookup yields CDR1 MGHRA and CDR2 YSYEKL. The CDR3 reads CASSQGASVPKETQYF. The CDR3 coding sequence is TGCGCCAGCAGCCAAGGGGCCTCTGTGCCGAAAGAGACCCAGTACTTC.

As DNA, the CDR3 is TGTGCCAGCAGCCAAGACAAGCAGTTCCACGAGCAGTACTTC. This sequence encodes CASSQDKQFHEQYF. The J gene is TRBJ2-7, the V gene TRBV3-1, with no clear D. V was clipped by 0 bases and J by 5 bases, with 11 bases between them. The CDR3 spans 14 residues. Germline assignment: CDR1 LGHDT and CDR2 YNNKEL (reference sequence).

V gene TRBV3-1 combines with J gene TRBJ2-6; perhaps TRBD2 as D (6 bases). Germline V gives CDR1 LGHDT, CDR2 YNNKEL (reference sequence). The V gene lost 2 bases and the J gene lost 7 bases, with 12 bases spanning the gap. The CDR3 contains 15 residues. The CDR3 coding sequence is TGTGCCAGCAGCCAATCGGTGGCGGGAGCCAACGTCCTGACTTTC. The encoded protein is CASSQSVAGANVLTF.

Notes on this clonotype: One end of the junction does not line up with germline, which may come from a read error. The chain recombines TRBV20-1 with TRBJ2-2; 9 nucleotides match TRBD1. The CDR3 has 14 amino acids. Germline V gene lookup returns CDR1 DFQATT and CDR2 SNEGSKA (reference sequence). CDR3 sequence (DNA): TGCAGTGCGAGAGGGACAGGGAGGACCGGGGAGCTGTTTTTT. As protein: CSARGTGRTGELFF.

V and J are TRBV20-1 and TRBJ2-7; D remains unclear. The V end was cut by 2 bases, the J end by 4 bases, with 9 bases between. Germline CDR1 reads DFQATT; CDR2 reads SNEGSKA (reference sequence). The CDR3 loop spans 12 amino acids. CDR3 sequence reads: CSARQAKYEQYV. The CDR3 DNA follows: TGCAGTGCTAGACAGGCAAAGTACGAGCAGTACGTC.

The J gene is TRBJ2-3, the V gene TRBV10-2, with 8 bases matching TRBD2. This CDR3 region has 12 residues. The germline CDR1 and CDR2 sequences are WSHSY and SAAADI. Written as DNA, the CDR3 is TGCGCGTCTAGCGGGCAGGGAGATACGCAGTATTTT. Protein: CASSGQGDTQYF.

The chain couples TRBV30 to TRBJ1-5; D ambiguous. The V end lost 2 bases, the J end lost 2 bases, and 7 bases lay between the germline ends. CDR3 length equals 13 residues. Germline V gene lookup returns CDR1 GTSNPN and CDR2 SVGIG (reference sequence). The CDR3 DNA reads as TGTGCCTGGAGTTTGGCAGGCAATCAGCCCCAGCATTTT. Its protein is CAWSLAGNQPQHF.

This CDR3 is CASSQTPGRLTETQYF. CDR3 nucleotide sequence: TGCGCCAGCAGTCAAACCCCGGGACGCCTAACCGAGACCCAGTACTTC. The gene calls are TRBV23-1 and TRBJ2-5; tentatively, D is TRBD1 or TRBD2 (5 bases each). TRBV23-1 is noted as an ORF with a role that remains uncertain. The CDR3 length is 16 residues. The V gene lost 2 bases and the J gene lost 5 bases, with 18 bases spanning the gap.

This chain links TRBV29-1 with TRBJ1-1, with D uncertain. Germline loops: CDR1 SQVTM, CDR2 ANQGSEA. This CDR3 spans 13 amino acids. The V end was cut by 5 bases, the J end by 0 bases, with 10 bases between. CDR3 nucleotide sequence: TGCAGCGTTATTAGACCGCTGAACACTGAAGCTTTCTTT. Its protein product is CSVIRPLNTEAFF.

The J gene is TRBJ2-5, the V gene TRBV6-5; 8 bases align to TRBD1. Germline V gene lookup returns CDR1 MNHEY and CDR2 SVGAGI. The CDR3 length is 15 residues. With V trimmed by 4 bases and J by 5 bases, 9 bases remained unmatched. CDR3 nucleotide sequence: TGTGCCAGCAGTTCTCCCGGGACAGGATTTGAGACCCAGTACTTC. Protein: CASSSPGTGFETQYF.

The chain uses TRBV29-1 and TRBJ2-3; D might be TRBD2 (6 bases). The CDR3 is 15 amino acids. Germline V gives CDR1 SQVTM, CDR2 ANQGSEA. The V gene lost 3 bases and the J gene lost 4 bases, with 17 bases spanning the gap. CDR3 residues: CSVDQGGGVADTQYF. CDR3 DNA sequence: TGCAGCGTTGACCAAGGTGGCGGGGTGGCAGATACGCAGTATTTT.